This TCR beta chain was documented in a study of shared clonotypes between healthy human individuals. Study conclusions and caveats: Inspection by rarefaction showed sorted-subset sequencing to be incomplete despite large depth. It was anticipated that sequencing depth would influence how many clonotypes donors shared.

Germline CDR1 and CDR2: LNHDA and SQIVND (reference sequence). Trimming took 5 bases from V and 9 from J, leaving 11 bases between them. The CDR3 length is 12 residues. Using immunoSEQ multiplex PCR, the repertoire was profiled, and TCRdb retains in-frame clones only, with some absent. The data contain more than 2 million clones, approximately 95% of them seen just once; the ten biggest clones take up under 0.15%. This clone showed up just a few times. Its antigen is as yet unknown. This sequence was found in a man between 18 and 35 years old in good health. The chain is built from TRBV19 and TRBJ2-1; D unclear. The material sequenced was naive CD4+ T cells sorted from blood. Subset meaning: CD45RA+ positively selected. CDR3 sequence reads: CASSLQSAEQFF. The CDR3 bases are TGTGCCAGTAGTCTTCAATCCGCTGAGCAGTTCTTC.